These T cell receptor beta chains were read from a single sample in a study of immune evolution from preneoplasia to lung adenocarcinoma. Here immunoSEQ multiplex PCR was the method, and the copy in TCRdb shows in-frame clones only, minus some. In the table there are several thousand clones, roughly 78% of which are singletons. Sequences were obtained from FFPE adjacent normal lung tissue. The source of these receptors is a person between 70 and 80 years old with lung adenocarcinoma. CDR3s include the opening cysteine and the closing phenylalanine or tryptophan. D genes are given only for firm matches.

D	length	V	CDR3
TRBD1	13	TRBV30	CAWSVGQGNEQYF
NA	14	TRBV7-9	CASSPGAGLGELFF
NA	16	TRBV4-2	CASSQGRNHGIYGYTF
NA	15	TRBV4-1	CASSPQGGNTGELFF
TRBD1	16	TRBV28	CASSSWTGGYQETQYF
TRBD2	15	TRBV7-7	CASSLGLAVSNEQFF
NA	14	TRBV21-1	CASSGRDSSYEQYF
NA	14	TRBV7-9	CASSGRRGDHEQYF
TRBD1	12	TRBV5-1	CASSPGGYGYTF
NA	10	TRBV29-1	CSVGGGEQFF